Following are 3 T cell receptor beta chains from one sample sequenced in a study of blood T cells in healthy people across ages. A second PCR of roughly 7 to 11 cycles used a sample-barcoded 5' primer and a J-beta primer mix. TCRdb re-analysed the 5' RACE reads in MiXCR, keeping a single row per CDR3 protein. The table has about 1,500,000 distinct CDR3 sequences, under 30% seen once. The sample consisted of blood. These receptors were collected from a woman in her twenties or thirties in good health.

V gene TRBV12-3 or TRBV12-4 combines with J gene TRBJ2-7, with D perhaps being TRBD1 or TRBD2 (5 bases each). The CDR3 spans 15 residues. V lost 4 bases and J lost 1, with 14 bases in between. The CDR3 sequence is CASSSWGKRSYEQYF. The CDR3 bases are TGTGCCAGCAGTTCATGGGGGAAGAGGTCCTACGAGCAGTACTTC.

The CDR3 region is CASSVTGGMSTDTQYF. CDR3 nucleotide sequence: TGTGCCAGCAGTGTTACAGGGGGCATGTCCACAGATACGCAGTATTTT. The chain has TRBV7-2 and TRBJ2-3; 9 bases align to TRBD1. J lost 2 bases, V lost 6 bases, and 9 bases had no gene match. The V gene's germline CDR1 is SGHTA and CDR2 FQGNSA. This CDR3 spans 16 amino acids.

The gene calls are TRBV6-5 and TRBJ2-3, with 10 bases identical to TRBD2. This CDR3 has 15 amino acids. Germline V lookup: CDR1 MNHEY, CDR2 SVGAGI. Trimming took 6 bases from V and 5 from J; bases not matched to a gene: 8. CDR3 in amino acids: CASSRLAGSGDTQYF. The CDR3 DNA reads as TGTGCCAGCAGCCGACTAGCGGGTTCCGGAGATACGCAGTATTTT.